These 16 T cell receptor beta chains came from one sample sequenced in a study of T-cell memory formation after mild COVID-19. MiXCR, applied by TCRdb to the 5' RACE reads, yields one record per CDR3 protein. Among some 450,000 distinct CDR3 sequences listed, 15% to 20% were seen once. Sequencing was carried out using PBMCs or a T cell subset sorted from them (not recorded which). The receptors shown here come from an adult woman who had mild COVID-19 (a few samples of this study predate the infection). Cell type and time point are not known.

This clonotype was seen a handful of times. The chain uses TRBV28 and TRBJ2-7; TRBD1 matches at 9 bases. From germline, CDR1 is MDHEN and CDR2 SYDVKM. CDR3 length equals 15 residues. V was clipped by 6 bases and J by 3 bases; unmatched bases: 9. This CDR3 is CASSSRGQGLYEQYF. The CDR3 coding sequence is TGTGCCAGCAGCTCGCGGGGACAGGGACTCTACGAGCAGTACTTC.

This chain connects TRBV6-2 or TRBV6-3 to TRBJ2-1; TRBD2 matches at 10 bases. The CDR3 extends over 15 amino acids. The V segment lost 6 bases and the J segment 5 bases; nucleotides outside the gene matches: 7. The germline gives CDR1 MNHEY, CDR2 SVGEGT. The CDR3 DNA reads TGTGCCAGCAGCACGACTAGCGGGTCCCACAATGAGCAGTTCTTC. Its protein is CASSTTSGSHNEQFF.

V gene TRBV7-2 combines with J gene TRBJ1-3; D unclear. The V and J ends lost 3 bases and 4 bases respectively, with 10 bases between them. CDR3 size: 14 residues. Looked up from germline, CDR1 is SGHTA and CDR2 is FQGNSA. The CDR3 loop is CASSLPASGNTIYF. DNA for the CDR3: TGTGCCAGCAGCTTGCCCGCATCAGGAAACACCATATATTTT. The whole variable domain, filled in from reference TRBV7-2 and TRBJ1-3, reads GAGVSQSPSNKVTEKGKDVELRCDPISGHTALYWYRQSLGQGLEFLIYFQGNSAPDKSGLPSDRFSAERTGGSVSTLTIQRTQQEDSAVYLCASSLPASGNTIYFGEGSWLTVV.

This clonotype occurred a few times. The DNA for the CDR3 is TGTGCCAGCAGCCCAGCCGGGACAGCAAATGAAGCTTTCTTT. Protein: CASSPAGTANEAFF. The chain couples TRBV7-9 to TRBJ1-1; 7 bases agree with TRBD1. The germline V gene encodes CDR1 SEHNR and CDR2 FQNEAQ (reference sequence). The CDR3 consists of 14 residues. The V segment lost 5 bases and the J segment 7 bases; nucleotides outside the gene matches: 10.

V and J are TRBV5-6 and TRBJ2-5; D remains unclear. The V and J ends lost 4 bases and 2 bases respectively, with 12 bases between them. Per germline, CDR1 SGHDT and CDR2 YYEEEE. The CDR3 loop spans 14 amino acids. In DNA form, the CDR3 reads TGTGCCAGCAGCCGAAACAGAAGACAAGAGACCCAGTACTTC. Its translation is CASSRNRRQETQYF.

Ten or more counts support this clonotype. This chain connects TRBV6-2 or TRBV6-3 to TRBJ2-1, with 7 bases identical to TRBD2. V trimming: 5 bases; J trimming: 0 bases; junction bases outside the gene matches: 7. Per germline, CDR1 MNHEY and CDR2 SVGEGT. The CDR3 loop spans 16 amino acids. This chain's CDR3 is CASSDPGGASYNEQFF. The CDR3, as DNA: TGTGCCAGCAGTGATCCGGGAGGCGCCTCCTACAATGAGCAGTTCTTC.

This chain joins TRBV29-1 and TRBJ1-3; D gene uncertain. The CDR3 has 14 amino acids. Germline loops: CDR1 SQVTM, CDR2 ANQGSEA. V was trimmed by 1 base and J by 4 bases, leaving 11 bases between them. This CDR3 reads CSVEAGAAGNTIYF. The CDR3 nucleotides read TGCAGCGTTGAAGCAGGAGCCGCCGGAAACACCATATATTTT.

V usage is TRBV27 and J usage is TRBJ1-1, with a weak D call TRBD1 (5 bases). CDR1 MNHEY and CDR2 SMNVEV come from the germline V gene (reference sequence). The CDR3 has 16 residues. V dropped 2 bases and J dropped 7 bases, with 20 bases sitting between them. As DNA, the CDR3 is TGTGCCAGCAGTTTAGATCCCCCACGGGGGAAGGTTGAAGCTTTCTTT. Translation: CASSLDPPRGKVEAFF.

This clonotype was seen a handful of times. The chain has TRBV29-1 and TRBJ2-2, with D maybe TRBD2 (6 bases). The V gene lost 4 bases and the J gene lost 5 bases, with 17 bases spanning the gap. Looked up from germline, CDR1 is SQVTM and CDR2 is ANQGSEA. The CDR3 runs to 15 residues. The chain's CDR3 is CSVGAGGLQTGELFF. The CDR3 DNA sequence: TGCAGCGTTGGAGCTGGGGGACTCCAAACCGGGGAGCTGTTTTTT.

The chain has TRBV7-3 and TRBJ1-1; possible D gene TRBD1, 5 bases. V was trimmed by 5 bases and J by 4 bases, leaving 11 bases between them. CDR1 and CDR2 from the germline V gene are SGHTA and FQGTGA. The CDR3 is made up of 13 amino acids. The CDR3 nucleotides read TGTGCCAGCAGCAGGTGGGGGGGCACTGAAGCTTTCTTT. Translating gives CASSRWGGTEAFF.

This chain joins TRBV2 and TRBJ2-2; D remains ambiguous. The germline V and J ends were trimmed by 7 bases and 4 bases, with 13 bases remaining between them. CDR1 and CDR2 (germline): SNHLY, FYNNEI. CDR3 length: 14 residues. This CDR3 reads CASMHRRSTGELFF. CDR3 coding DNA: TGTGCCAGCATGCACCGCCGAAGCACCGGGGAGCTGTTTTTT.

This sequence joins TRBV6-5 and TRBJ2-3, with 11 positions matching TRBD2. Germline CDR1 and CDR2: MNHEY and SVGAGI. The trim removed 6 bases at V and 0 bases at J, leaving 8 bases unmatched. This CDR3 spans 17 amino acids. Written as DNA, the CDR3 is TGTGCCAGCAGGTCCCCCCGGACTAGCGGGAGCACAGATACGCAGTATTTT. This gives the protein CASRSPRTSGSTDTQYF.

This chain connects TRBV5-1 to TRBJ2-5; possible D gene TRBD2, 6 bases. The CDR3 extends over 15 amino acids. CDR1 is SGHRS and CDR2 is YFSETQ in the germline V gene. Trimming removed 4 bases from V and 5 bases from J, with 18 bases in between. CDR3 region: CASSLTAGPVETQYF. The DNA for the CDR3 is TGCGCCAGCAGCCTTACGGCGGGACCAGTGGAGACCCAGTACTTC.

This clonotype came up a few times. The V and J genes are TRBV5-5 and TRBJ1-1, with 8 nucleotides matching TRBD1. Germline V CDR1 and CDR2: SGHKS, YYEKEE (reference sequence). CDR3 length equals 16 residues. The V segment lost 0 bases and the J segment 1 base; nucleotides outside the gene matches: 5. CDR3 protein: CASSLAGDRRNTEAFF. CDR3 sequence (DNA): TGTGCCAGCAGCTTGGCTGGGGACAGGAGGAACACTGAAGCTTTCTTT. The full variable domain, rest sourced from reference TRBV5-5 and TRBJ1-1, is DAGVTQSPTHLIKTRGQQVTLRCSPISGHKSVSWYQQVLGQGPQFIFQYYEKEERGRGNFPDRFSARQFPNYSSELNVNALLLGDSALYLCASSLAGDRRNTEAFFGQGTRLTVV.

This clonotype was picked up a small number of times. The chain carries TRBV30 and TRBJ1-5, with TRBD1 as a possible D gene (5 bases). Trimming removed 4 bases at V and 0 bases at J, with 10 bases between. In germline, CDR1 is GTSNPN, CDR2 SVGIG (reference sequence). This CDR3 has 14 residues. CDR3 sequence: CAWTGTDSNQPQHF. CDR3 nucleotide sequence: TGTGCCTGGACCGGGACCGATAGCAATCAGCCCCAGCATTTT.

V is TRBV2 and J is TRBJ2-5, with TRBD1 matching 12 bases. The junction had 8 bases not matched to a gene; V was cut back by 10 bases and J by 5 bases. The CDR3 is 14 residues long. Germline V lookup: CDR1 SNHLY, CDR2 FYNNEI. CDR3 nucleotide sequence: TGTGCCATCCTGGGACAGGGGGCTCGCGAGACCCAGTACTTC. Translation: CAILGQGARETQYF.